These 10 T cell receptor beta chains were sequenced from one sample in a study of shared clonotypes between healthy human individuals (dated by TCRdb to about 2020). Libraries came from the immunoSEQ multiplex PCR assay. TCRdb mirrors the immuneACCESS table, restricted to in-frame sequences. Some clones are absent from its copies; in checked studies, under half trace to an unresolved V gene, and the reason for the others is unknown. The sample has about 2 million clones on record, approximately 94% of them singletons. The ten largest clonotypes hold approximately 1.2% of the sample. CD8 naive samples consisted of CD45RO-negative cells that were positively selected for CCR7, yielding a CD45RA+CCR7+ population without TemRA cells. Material for sequencing was naive CD8+ T cells sorted from blood. The cell subset or site label, read with the paper, signifies: CD45RA+CCR7+. The receptors were sampled from a man in his late teens or twenties in good health.

The genes are TRBV4-1 and TRBJ2-7, with D tentatively TRBD2 (6 bases). The CDR3 consists of 17 residues. CDR1 is MGHRA, CDR2 YSYEKL, per germline. V was clipped by 6 bases and J by 5 bases, with 26 bases between them. The CDR3 region is CASRPNDGGADFDEQYF. Written as DNA, the CDR3 is TGCGCCAGCAGGCCTAATGACGGGGGAGCGGATTTCGACGAGCAGTACTTC.

The chain combines TRBV7-2 with TRBJ2-1, with D possibly TRBD2 on 6 matching bases. V was shortened by 10 bases and J by 8 bases, with 21 bases between the two germline ends. The CDR3 has 14 residues. In germline, CDR1 is SGHTA, CDR2 FQGNSA. The CDR3 bases are TGTGCCATCACTACCGGGATTAGCGGCGATGAGCAGTTCTTC. Its protein is CAITTGISGDEQFF.

The chain carries TRBV6-1 and TRBJ1-1; no firm D call. V lost 1 base, J lost 6 bases, and 9 bases lay in between. The CDR3 spans 13 residues. Germline lookup yields CDR1 MNHNS and CDR2 SASEGT. CDR3 sequence (DNA): TGTGCCAGCAGTGAAGTTTTGGCGTCTGAAGCTTTCTTT. It is translated as CASSEVLASEAFF.

This clone appeared a single time. The V gene is TRBV19, the J gene TRBJ2-1, with 10 bases matching TRBD1. Germline V gene lookup returns CDR1 LNHDA and CDR2 SQIVND (reference sequence). Trimming removed 5 bases from V and 8 bases from J; junction bases left unmatched: 3. The CDR3 runs 13 residues. Here the CDR3 reads CASSAGQGDEQFF. CDR3 sequence (DNA): TGTGCCAGTAGTGCTGGACAGGGGGATGAGCAGTTCTTC.

This clone showed up just once. The chain is built from TRBV4-1 and TRBJ2-3; D is unclear. The germline V and J ends were trimmed by 0 bases and 4 bases, with 14 bases remaining between them. CDR3 length equals 16 residues. Germline V gene data show CDR1 as MGHRA and CDR2 as YSYEKL. CDR3 sequence reads: CASSQDGGVGADTQYF. CDR3 nucleotide sequence: TGCGCCAGCAGCCAAGATGGTGGGGTAGGTGCAGATACGCAGTATTTT.

The chain joins TRBV5-8 to TRBJ2-5; D gene uncertain. V was trimmed by 0 bases and J by 2 bases, leaving 5 bases between them. The CDR3 sequence is 13 residues long. Germline V CDR1 and CDR2: SGHTS, YDEGEE. The CDR3 loop is CASSLAQQETQYF. The CDR3 bases are TGTGCCAGCAGCTTGGCCCAACAAGAGACCCAGTACTTC.

V is TRBV29-1 and J is TRBJ1-1; tentative D call: TRBD1 (5 bases). Per the germline V gene, CDR1 is SQVTM and CDR2 is ANQGSEA. The V end lost 6 bases, the J end lost 2 bases, and 19 bases lay between the germline ends. This CDR3 has 15 residues. In nucleotides, the CDR3 is TGCAGCGTGGCGGGCGACAGAGGGAAAAACACTGAAGCTTTCTTT. As protein: CSVAGDRGKNTEAFF.

V gene TRBV30 combines with J gene TRBJ2-7; D possibly corresponds to TRBD2 (6 bases). The V gene lost 2 bases and the J gene lost 6 bases, with 17 bases spanning the gap. The CDR3 consists of 14 residues. Germline loops: CDR1 GTSNPN, CDR2 SVGIG (reference sequence). The DNA for the CDR3 is TGTGCCTGGAGTATCTCGGGAGTATTCGTCGAGCAGTACTTC. Its translation is CAWSISGVFVEQYF.

The chain combines TRBV4-1 with TRBJ2-3; D is unresolved. The CDR3 is 16 residues long. The V gene lost 1 base and the J gene lost 6 bases, with 17 bases spanning the gap. Germline CDR1 MGHRA, CDR2 YSYEKL. For the CDR3, the DNA is TGCGCCAGCAGCCAAGTCACTCAGTCCTCCCTGGATACGCAGTATTTT. This codes for CASSQVTQSSLDTQYF.

The genes are TRBV30 and TRBJ1-2; 7 positions match TRBD1. Unmatched junction bases numbered 11, after V lost 3 bases and J lost 4 bases. The CDR3 consists of 15 residues. From germline, CDR1 is GTSNPN and CDR2 SVGIG (reference sequence). The CDR3, as DNA: TGTGCCTGGAGAGGGATGACAGGGCCTATCTATGGCTACACCTTC. Residues: CAWRGMTGPIYGYTF.